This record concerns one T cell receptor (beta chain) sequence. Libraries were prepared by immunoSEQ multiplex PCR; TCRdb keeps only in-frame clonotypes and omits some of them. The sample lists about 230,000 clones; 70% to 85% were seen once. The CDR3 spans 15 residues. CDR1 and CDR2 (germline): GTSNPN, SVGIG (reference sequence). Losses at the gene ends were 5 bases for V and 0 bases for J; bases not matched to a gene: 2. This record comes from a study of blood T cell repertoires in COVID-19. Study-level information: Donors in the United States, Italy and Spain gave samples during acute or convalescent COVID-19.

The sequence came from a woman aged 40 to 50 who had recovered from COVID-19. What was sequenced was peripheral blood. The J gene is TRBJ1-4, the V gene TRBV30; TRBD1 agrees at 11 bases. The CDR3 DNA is TGTGCCTGGGGGACAGGGGGAGCAACTAATGAAAAACTGTTTTTT. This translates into CAWGTGGATNEKLFF. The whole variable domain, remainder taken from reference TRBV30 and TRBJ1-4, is SQTIHQWPATLVQPVGSPLSLECTVEGTSNPNLYWYRQAAGRGLQLLFYSVGIGQISSEVPQNLSASRPQDRQFILSSKKLLLSDSGFYLCAWGTGGATNEKLFFGSGTQLSVL.